The rows below give T cell receptor beta chains drawn from one sample of a study of quantifying T cell responses using KT2 cells. TCRdb analysed the UMI-ligation and nested PCR reads with MiXCR anew, one entry per CDR3 protein. The sample yields roughly 51,000 distinct CDR3 sequences, roughly an eighth seen once. Sequencing was performed on PBMCs spiked with cells of the T cell clone KT2. The receptors were sampled from a human donor. The CDR3 runs from the conserved cysteine through the conserved F or W. Each record gives: V gene, clone size, D gene, J gene, CDR3 DNA, CDR3 protein. The D gene is left open where the match is weak. Not all rows give a size; the values are once, few, many and, for expanded clones, a class.

V gene: TRBV28
clone size: .
D gene: .
J gene: TRBJ1-1
CDR3 DNA: TGTGCCAGCAGTTTACTGGATGTGGCTTTCTTT
CDR3 protein: CASSLLDVAFF

V gene: TRBV6-1
clone size: many
D gene: .
J gene: TRBJ2-3
CDR3 DNA: TGTGCCAGCAGTGAGGTTCTACAGGTTAGCACAGATACGCAGTATTTT
CDR3 protein: CASSEVLQVSTDTQYF

V gene: TRBV20-1
clone size: many
D gene: .
J gene: TRBJ2-2
CDR3 DNA: TGCAGTGCTTCCGCTAGCGAAGCCGGGGAGCTGTTTTTT
CDR3 protein: CSASASEAGELFF

V gene: TRBV2
clone size: .
D gene: .
J gene: TRBJ1-5
CDR3 DNA: TGTGCCAGCAGTACCCAGTTAGCCGTGTCAAATCAGCCCCAGCATTTT
CDR3 protein: CASSTQLAVSNQPQHF

V gene: TRBV12-3/TRBV12-4
clone size: few
D gene: TRBD1
J gene: TRBJ1-4
CDR3 DNA: TGTGCCAGCAGTCTCGACAGGGGTGCTAATGAAAAACTGTTTTTT
CDR3 protein: CASSLDRGANEKLFF

V gene: TRBV5-1
clone size: .
D gene: TRBD1
J gene: TRBJ2-7
CDR3 DNA: TGCGCCAGCCGACAGGGCTACGAGCAGTACTTC
CDR3 protein: CASRQGYEQYF

V gene: TRBV6-6
clone size: .
D gene: TRBD1
J gene: TRBJ1-1
CDR3 DNA: TGTGCCAGCAGCTCACCGGGACAGGGGTCTGAAGCTTTCTTT
CDR3 protein: CASSSPGQGSEAFF

V gene: TRBV4-2
clone size: many
D gene: TRBD1
J gene: TRBJ1-1
CDR3 DNA: TGTGCCAGCAGCCAAGCCCCGGGACAGCGAGCTTTCTTT
CDR3 protein: CASSQAPGQRAFF

V gene: TRBV20-1
clone size: many
D gene: .
J gene: TRBJ1-4
CDR3 DNA: TGCAGTGCTAGAGGGCGGGGACTTAATGAAAAACTGTTTTTT
CDR3 protein: CSARGRGLNEKLFF

V gene: TRBV2
clone size: .
D gene: .
J gene: TRBJ1-2
CDR3 DNA: TGTGCCAGCAGATGGGAGGGCGGCTACACCTTC
CDR3 protein: CASRWEGGYTF

V gene: TRBV6-5
clone size: many
D gene: TRBD2
J gene: TRBJ2-3
CDR3 DNA: TGTGCCAGCAGTTACTCGACTTCCGGGGGGGTCACAGATACGCAGTATTTT
CDR3 protein: CASSYSTSGGVTDTQYF

V gene: TRBV20-1
clone size: .
D gene: .
J gene: TRBJ1-1
CDR3 DNA: TGCAGTGCCCCGGTAAGGACTGAAGCTTTCTTT
CDR3 protein: CSAPVRTEAFF

V gene: TRBV28
clone size: few
D gene: .
J gene: TRBJ1-4
CDR3 DNA: TGTGCCAGCAGGGATCGGACGGCTAACAAAACTAATGAAAAACTGTTTTTT
CDR3 protein: CASRDRTANKTNEKLFF

V gene: TRBV6-5
clone size: few
D gene: .
J gene: TRBJ1-1
CDR3 DNA: TGTGCCAGCAGTTACCCTATAGGGGAGGGAGTGAACACTGAAGCTTTCTTT
CDR3 protein: CASSYPIGEGVNTEAFF

V gene: TRBV15
clone size: many
D gene: .
J gene: TRBJ2-2
CDR3 DNA: TGTGCCACCAGCAGGGGTACCGGGGAGCTGTTTTTT
CDR3 protein: CATSRGTGELFF

V gene: TRBV28
clone size: few
D gene: .
J gene: TRBJ2-7
CDR3 DNA: TGTGCCAGCATGAGGGACATCGGGTACGAGCAGTACTTC
CDR3 protein: CASMRDIGYEQYF

V gene: TRBV7-9
clone size: many
D gene: TRBD2
J gene: TRBJ2-5
CDR3 DNA: TGTGCCAGCAGCGTCCAGGGAGGGTCCCAGTACTTC
CDR3 protein: CASSVQGGSQYF

V gene: TRBV18
clone size: many
D gene: .
J gene: TRBJ2-3
CDR3 DNA: TGTGCCAGCTCGGGCATGATCAGCACAGATACGCAGTATTTT
CDR3 protein: CASSGMISTDTQYF

V gene: TRBV4-1
clone size: .
D gene: .
J gene: TRBJ2-4
CDR3 DNA: TGCGCCAGCAGCCAAGTAGGAGGGCTAGCCAAAAACATTCAGTACTTC
CDR3 protein: CASSQVGGLAKNIQYF

V gene: TRBV15
clone size: .
D gene: .
J gene: TRBJ1-3
CDR3 DNA: TGTGCCACCAGCTTCGGCCTAACCGGAAACACCATATATTTT
CDR3 protein: CATSFGLTGNTIYF

V gene: TRBV28
clone size: many
D gene: .
J gene: TRBJ1-1
CDR3 DNA: TGTGCCAGCAGGTACACTCTCTGGGAAAACACTGAAGCTTTCTTT
CDR3 protein: CASRYTLWENTEAFF

V gene: TRBV11-2
clone size: .
D gene: .
J gene: TRBJ2-1
CDR3 DNA: TGTGCCAGCAGCTTAGTAGGGACTGAGCAGTTCTTC
CDR3 protein: CASSLVGTEQFF

V gene: TRBV6-2/TRBV6-3
clone size: once
D gene: TRBD1
J gene: TRBJ2-1
CDR3 DNA: TGTGCCAGCAGTTACTCAGGGGGCAAGCCGAAACTTGAGCAGTTCTTC
CDR3 protein: CASSYSGGKPKLEQFF

V gene: TRBV7-7
clone size: few
D gene: TRBD2
J gene: TRBJ2-5
CDR3 DNA: TGTGCTAGCAGCTTTGGTAGCGGGGGCCAAGAGACCCAGTACTTC
CDR3 protein: CASSFGSGGQETQYF

V gene: TRBV3-1
clone size: few
D gene: .
J gene: TRBJ2-7
CDR3 DNA: TGTGCCAGCAGCCACCTAGCGAGGAACGAGCAGTACTTC
CDR3 protein: CASSHLARNEQYF

V gene: TRBV7-2
clone size: few
D gene: TRBD2
J gene: TRBJ2-5
CDR3 DNA: TGTGCCAGCAGACGGGAGGCGGCGGGGGAGACCCAGTACTTC
CDR3 protein: CASRREAAGETQYF

V gene: TRBV5-1
clone size: .
D gene: TRBD1
J gene: TRBJ1-4
CDR3 DNA: TGCGCCAGCAGCTCGTCCGGGACAGGGAGTGAAAAACTGTTTTTT
CDR3 protein: CASSSSGTGSEKLFF

V gene: TRBV12-3/TRBV12-4
clone size: .
D gene: .
J gene: TRBJ2-2
CDR3 DNA: TGTGCCAGCAGTAACGAAGGACAGATTAACACCGGGGAGCTGTTTTTT
CDR3 protein: CASSNEGQINTGELFF

V gene: TRBV11-3
clone size: many
D gene: .
J gene: TRBJ1-6
CDR3 DNA: TGTGCCAGCAGCTTACGTTTTCGGGTTTGGGACGAAGATTCACCCCTCCACTTT
CDR3 protein: CASSLRFRVWDEDSPLHF